This T cell receptor (beta chain) was recorded in a study of blood T cell repertoires in COVID-19. Sequencing used immunoSEQ multiplex PCR; TCRdb keeps in-frame clones, though not all of them. The table includes some 410,000 clones, roughly 90% detected once. This CDR3 is 18 amino acids long. Germline V gene data show CDR1 as SGDLS and CDR2 as YYNGEE. V dropped 3 bases and J dropped 10; count of bases not matched to a gene: 16. The receptor comes from a woman younger than 45 with acute COVID-19. J is TRBJ2-1 and V is TRBV9; 13 nucleotides agree with TRBD2. Sequenced sample: PBMCs or T cells enriched from blood (not recorded which). The CDR3: CASSAGDRVRTSGGEQFF. The CDR3 nucleotides read TGTGCCAGCAGCGCCGGAGACAGGGTACGGACTAGCGGGGGCGAGCAGTTCTTC.